This T cell receptor (beta chain) was profiled in a study of cytotoxic CD8 clonotypes in ibrutinib-treated CLL. This clone was counted only a few times. At one of its ends the junction is not consistent with the germline gene, which may arise from a read error. Germline CDR1 SGHTS, CDR2 YDEGEE. The CDR3 runs to 10 residues. Assay: immunoSEQ multiplex PCR; the TCRdb copy retains only in-frame clones and omits some. The sample has over 100,000 clones; approximately 85% are singletons. The source was PBMCs, collected after 24 months of ibrutinib treatment. The genes are TRBV5-8 and TRBJ1-1; perhaps TRBD1 as D (6 bases). The receptor was derived from a human donor with chronic lymphocytic leukemia. The CDR3 spells CASSPGGQVF. The CDR3, as DNA: TGTGCCAGCAGCCCGGGGGGCCAAGTATTT.